This section outlines one T cell receptor (beta chain) sequence together with its context. Its antigen is as yet unknown. After removal of 2 bases from V and 2 bases from J, the junction contained 4 bases not matched to a gene. The CDR3 runs to 15 residues. The TCR beta CDR3 regions underwent amplification using RNA transcripts as the source. With the HTBI primer set, the TCR CDR3 went through a first round of RT-PCR. TCRdb called the multiplex PCR reads again in MiXCR, with one record for every CDR3 protein. The sample includes under 300,000 distinct CDR3 sequences, approximately 21% of them seen just once. The sample comes from a study of T cells in Graves' hyperthyroidism and ophthalmopathy. Disease duration was under 3 months in the ophthalmopathy patients, who also had a Clinical Activity Score of at least 3 and a NOSPECS grade of at least 4. Exclusion of patients followed from uncontrolled infection, other autoimmune disease, pregnancy or lactation.

Findings and limits, study-wide: Most thyroid clonotypes expanded above 0.001 were also detected in blood.

The receptor was isolated from a man aged 25-45 years with Graves' ophthalmopathy. The sequencing input was blood. The chain couples TRBV12-3 or TRBV12-4 to TRBJ2-7; 9 bases align to TRBD2. The CDR3 spells CASSLLGGRAYEQYF. For the CDR3, the DNA is TGTGCCAGCAGTTTATTGGGCGGGAGGGCCTACGAGCAGTACTTC.